Listed below are T cell receptor beta chains from one sample, sequenced in a study of naive and memory T cell subsets. MiXCR was run by TCRdb on the UMI-ligation and nested PCR reads, yielding one entry per CDR3 protein. The sample lists 120,000 or so distinct CDR3 sequences; roughly 32% were seen once. Sequenced: central memory CD4+ T cells from blood. The receptors derive from a human donor in good health. Both conserved end residues are part of each CDR3.

V gene: TRBV5-1
J gene: TRBJ2-5
CDR3 protein: CASSRINGQETQYF

V gene: TRBV20-1
J gene: TRBJ2-4
CDR3 protein: CSARGTSGIQNIQYF

V gene: TRBV6-1
J gene: TRBJ1-4
CDR3 protein: CASSGRSNEKLFF

V gene: TRBV6-5
J gene: TRBJ2-7
CDR3 protein: CASSYGPMSVSYEQYF

V gene: TRBV5-1
J gene: TRBJ2-3
CDR3 protein: CASSLELRAQYF

V gene: TRBV5-1
J gene: TRBJ2-2
CDR3 protein: CASSLDWWHANTGELFF

V gene: TRBV6-5
J gene: TRBJ2-2
CDR3 protein: CASRLQGTSTGELFF

V gene: TRBV30
J gene: TRBJ1-1
CDR3 protein: CAWSPDGVNTEAFF

V gene: TRBV5-1
J gene: TRBJ2-3
CDR3 protein: CASSTGTTSTSDTQYF

V gene: TRBV14
J gene: TRBJ1-2
CDR3 protein: CASSQDLEGYGYTF

V gene: TRBV5-1
J gene: TRBJ2-7
CDR3 protein: CASSSTGPEQYF

V gene: TRBV20-1
J gene: TRBJ2-1
CDR3 protein: CSPARQGGNEQFF

V gene: TRBV12-3/TRBV12-4
J gene: TRBJ2-7
CDR3 protein: CASSFSRPQGDYEQYF

V gene: TRBV28
J gene: TRBJ1-1
CDR3 protein: CASTLSGGGTEAFF

V gene: TRBV30
J gene: TRBJ2-6
CDR3 protein: CAWRGQLSGANVLTF

V gene: TRBV29-1
J gene: TRBJ1-2
CDR3 protein: CSVGGVGFDGYTF

V gene: TRBV20-1
J gene: TRBJ2-7
CDR3 protein: CSARDQSYEQYF

V gene: TRBV29-1
J gene: TRBJ2-1
CDR3 protein: CSVEPWTRPNEQFF

V gene: TRBV2
J gene: TRBJ2-2
CDR3 protein: CASQYNPNTGELFF

V gene: TRBV2
J gene: TRBJ2-5
CDR3 protein: CASQNIQGGIRETQYF

V gene: TRBV2
J gene: TRBJ2-2
CDR3 protein: CASSRYNTGELFF

V gene: TRBV12-3/TRBV12-4
J gene: TRBJ2-3
CDR3 protein: CASSLGWFTDTQYF

V gene: TRBV25-1
J gene: TRBJ2-4
CDR3 protein: CASSESLAKNIQYF

V gene: TRBV5-1
J gene: TRBJ2-7
CDR3 protein: CASGYSSYEQYF

V gene: TRBV2
J gene: TRBJ1-5
CDR3 protein: CASSGSRVAQPQHF

V gene: TRBV30
J gene: TRBJ1-2
CDR3 protein: CAWSKTLDYGYTF

V gene: TRBV29-1
J gene: TRBJ1-5
CDR3 protein: CSVEGQGGQPQHF

V gene: TRBV20-1
J gene: TRBJ2-1
CDR3 protein: CSATGLAGASYNEQFF

V gene: TRBV20-1
J gene: TRBJ2-7
CDR3 protein: CSARDSTAGGEQYF

V gene: TRBV4-1
J gene: TRBJ1-1
CDR3 protein: CASSQGDGDTEAFF

V gene: TRBV4-3
J gene: TRBJ2-6
CDR3 protein: CASSQLKGDGANVLTF

V gene: TRBV14
J gene: TRBJ2-1
CDR3 protein: CASSSDRAVPGKNNEQFF

V gene: TRBV18
J gene: TRBJ1-3
CDR3 protein: CASSPQVDRNTIYF

V gene: TRBV19
J gene: TRBJ2-1
CDR3 protein: CASSNPGLANNEQFF

V gene: TRBV27
J gene: TRBJ2-2
CDR3 protein: CASKGRANTGELFF

V gene: TRBV3-1
J gene: TRBJ2-2
CDR3 protein: CASSQDWREWGTGELFF

V gene: TRBV2
J gene: TRBJ2-3
CDR3 protein: CASSEHERDTQYF

V gene: TRBV9
J gene: TRBJ2-3
CDR3 protein: CASSVFGGRRTDTQYF

V gene: TRBV15
J gene: TRBJ2-1
CDR3 protein: CATSRDHSYNEQFF

V gene: TRBV6-1
J gene: TRBJ2-7
CDR3 protein: CASTKVAGSSEQYF

V gene: TRBV7-2
J gene: TRBJ2-4
CDR3 protein: CASSPGGYDIQYF

V gene: TRBV15
J gene: TRBJ2-7
CDR3 protein: CATSRDSVNSYEQYF